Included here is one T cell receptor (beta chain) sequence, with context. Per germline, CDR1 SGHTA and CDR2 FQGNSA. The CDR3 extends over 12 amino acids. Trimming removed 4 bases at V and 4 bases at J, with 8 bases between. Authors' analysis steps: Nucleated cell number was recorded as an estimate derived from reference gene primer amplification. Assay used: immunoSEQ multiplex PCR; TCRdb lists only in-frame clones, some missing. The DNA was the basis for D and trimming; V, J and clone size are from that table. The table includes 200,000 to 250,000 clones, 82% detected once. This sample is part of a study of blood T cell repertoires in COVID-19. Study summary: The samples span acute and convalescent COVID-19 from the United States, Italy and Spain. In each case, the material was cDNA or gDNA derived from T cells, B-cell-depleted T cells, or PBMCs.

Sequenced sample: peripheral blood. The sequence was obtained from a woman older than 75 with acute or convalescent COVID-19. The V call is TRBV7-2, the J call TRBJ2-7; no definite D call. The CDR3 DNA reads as TGTGCCAGCAGCTCTGGCAGATACGAGCAGTACTTC. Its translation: CASSSGRYEQYF.